What follows are 27 T cell receptor beta chains derived from one specimen sequenced in a study of T-cell reconstitution after alpha-beta-depleted transplantation in children. Preparation of the TCRbeta library was carried out with unique molecular identifiers. TCRdb re-called the PCR reads with MiXCR, one entry per CDR3 protein. The sample carries approximately 350,000 distinct CDR3 sequences, about 17% recorded once. The sample here was PBMCs, mostly from graft donor cells, taken 360 days after TCRalphabeta/CD19-depleted stem cell transplant. All receptors derive from a male patient between 2 and 15 years old who had a stem cell transplant for acute lymphoblastic leukemia, so the T cells may come from the graft donor.

This clonotype came up a few times. The genes are TRBV4-3 and TRBJ2-6; D gene ambiguous. Germline loops: CDR1 LGHNA, CDR2 YSLEER. The CDR3 loop spans 15 amino acids. V lost 5 bases, J lost 0 bases, and 8 bases lay in between. The CDR3 DNA sequence: TGCGCCAGCAGCGTCGAACTCTCTGGGGCCAACGTCCTGACTTTC. Translating it yields CASSVELSGANVLTF.

This chain uses TRBV6-2 or TRBV6-3 with TRBJ2-5; either TRBD1 or TRBD2 may fit D (5 bases each). The CDR3 extends over 16 amino acids. Germline V gene lookup returns CDR1 MNHEY and CDR2 SVGEGT. Trimming pared 5 bases from V and 1 base from J, leaving 17 bases between. The DNA of the CDR3 is TGTGCCAGCAGTCCCCCTCTAATGGGGACCCAAGAGACCCAGTACTTC. Its translation is CASSPPLMGTQETQYF.

J is TRBJ2-5 and V is TRBV27; TRBD2 agrees at 10 bases. The CDR3 is made up of 17 amino acids. With 5 bases clipped from V and 5 bases from J, the junction kept 14 bases outside the gene matches. Per germline, CDR1 MNHEY and CDR2 SMNVEV (reference sequence). CDR3 in DNA: TGTGCCAGCAGTCCAGTTAGCGGGAGGCTCCATAGGGAGACCCAGTACTTC. Translated: CASSPVSGRLHRETQYF.

This clonotype occurred a few times. CDR3 sequence: CASSYRTSGLNEQFF. The CDR3 DNA is TGTGCCAGCAGCTACCGGACTAGCGGCCTCAATGAGCAGTTCTTC. J is TRBJ2-1 and V is TRBV5-6, with 10 positions matching TRBD2. The CDR3 length is 15 residues. Germline CDR1 and CDR2: SGHDT and YYEEEE. V lost 3 bases, J lost 6 bases, and 6 bases stayed unmatched.

This clonotype was detected a few times. V gene TRBV12-3 or TRBV12-4 combines with J gene TRBJ1-3, with D hard to call. CDR3 length: 15 amino acids. The ends were cut back, 3 bases at V and 0 bases at J, with 9 bases in the middle. CDR3 bases: TGTGCCAGCAGTTTTTGGGGAAGCTCTGGAAACACCATATATTTT. Its translation: CASSFWGSSGNTIYF.

This sequence joins TRBV6-4 and TRBJ2-1; D remains ambiguous. Per the germline V gene, CDR1 is MRHNA and CDR2 is SNTAGT. With 6 bases removed from V and 6 bases from J, the gap between germline ends came to 15 bases. There are 14 residues in the CDR3. The CDR3 sequence: CASSPQGGVNEQFF. CDR3 DNA: TGTGCCAGCAGCCCCCAAGGTGGAGTCAATGAGCAGTTCTTC.

This rearrangement joins TRBV11-2 to TRBJ2-1, with D unclear. This CDR3 comprises 13 residues. Germline V gene data show CDR1 as SGHAT and CDR2 as FQNNGV. V gave up 1 base and J gave up 6 bases, with 7 bases separating them. CDR3 nucleotide sequence: TGTGCCAGCAGCTTAGTACTGGGCAATGAGCAGTTCTTC. Amino acids: CASSLVLGNEQFF.

The sample holds many counts of this clonotype. V gene TRBV4-1 combines with J gene TRBJ1-2, with D unclear. The germline CDR1 and CDR2 sequences are MGHRA and YSYEKL. The CDR3 is made up of 15 amino acids. V was trimmed by 0 bases and J by 2 bases, leaving 10 bases between them. In DNA, the CDR3 is TGCGCCAGCAGCCAAGACCCTAATTACAACTATGGCTACACCTTC. Encoded protein: CASSQDPNYNYGYTF.

A few counts support this clonotype. The V gene is TRBV20-1, the J gene TRBJ2-7; a possible D gene is TRBD2 (6 bases). The germline V gene encodes CDR1 DFQATT and CDR2 SNEGSKA (reference sequence). V gave up 6 bases and J gave up 2 bases, with 14 bases separating them. CDR3 length: 13 amino acids. The CDR3: CSALTSSTYEQYF. DNA of the CDR3: TGCAGTGCCCTTACTAGCAGTACCTACGAGCAGTACTTC.

This rearrangement joins TRBV4-3 to TRBJ2-2; 14 nucleotides agree with TRBD2. There are 20 residues in the CDR3. Germline CDR1 is LGHNA and CDR2 is YSLEER. V was pared by 3 bases and J by 6 bases, with 15 bases of the junction left unmatched. In DNA form, the CDR3 reads TGCGCCAGCAGCCACCCCGGGACTAGCGGGAGAAACCTGTCCCCCGGGGAGCTGTTTTTT. It specifies CASSHPGTSGRNLSPGELFF.

This clonotype occurred a few times. V gene TRBV7-8 combines with J gene TRBJ2-7; no clear D. Trimming left V 5 bases short and J 1 base short, with 9 bases between. The CDR3 runs 13 residues. Germline V gene lookup returns CDR1 SGHVS and CDR2 FQNEAQ. CDR3 sequence (DNA): TGTGCCAGCAGCCCGTATCATTCCTACGAGCAGTACTTC. Translating it yields CASSPYHSYEQYF. The full variable domain, completed using reference TRBV7-8 and TRBJ2-7, is GAGVSQSPRYKVAKRGQDVALRCDPISGHVSLFWYQQALGQGPEFLTYFQNEAQLDKSGLPSDRFFAERPEGSVSTLKIQRTQQEDSAVYLCASSPYHSYEQYFGPGTRLTVT.

The V call is TRBV7-9, the J call TRBJ1-1; no definite D call. The CDR3 has 13 amino acids. Trimming pared 5 bases from V and 2 bases from J, leaving 9 bases between. The V gene's germline CDR1 is SEHNR and CDR2 FQNEAQ (reference sequence). DNA of the CDR3: TGTGCCAGCAGCGTACAGCTAAACACTGAAGCTTTCTTT. As protein: CASSVQLNTEAFF.

The V and J genes are TRBV29-1 and TRBJ2-1; TRBD2 agrees at 7 bases. Germline V CDR1 and CDR2: SQVTM, ANQGSEA. Germline trimming cut 8 bases from V and 4 bases from J; bases unmatched to any gene: 14. The CDR3 is 15 residues long. CDR3 residues: CSFCAGAGLYNEQFF. CDR3 coding DNA: TGCAGCTTTTGTGCGGGAGCTGGTTTATACAATGAGCAGTTCTTC.

This clonotype was counted a few times. The junction differs from germline at one of its ends, possibly a read error. This rearrangement joins TRBV7-7 to TRBJ2-2; TRBD1 or TRBD2 may be the D gene (6 bases each). The germline V gene has CDR1 SSHAT and CDR2 FNYEAQ (reference sequence). This CDR3 has 18 residues. The CDR3 nucleotides are TGTGCTAGCAGCTTCCGATCGCCAGGGGCTAGCGCTGTCGGGGAGCTGTTTTTT. It encodes CASSFRSPGASAVGELFF. Full variable domain (rest looked up from reference TRBV7-7 and TRBJ2-2): GAGVSQSPRYKVTKRGQDVTLRCDPISSHATLYWYQQALGQGPEFLTYFNYEAQPDKSGLPSDRFSAERPEGSISTLTIQRTEQRDSAMYRCASSFRSPGASAVGELFFGEGSRLTVL.

Ten or more counts support this clonotype. The V and J genes are TRBV4-3 and TRBJ2-1; D uncertain. CDR1 is LGHNA and CDR2 is YSLEER in the germline V gene. V shed 4 bases and J shed 9 bases, with 10 bases lying between them. The length of the CDR3 is 12 residues. CDR3 protein: CASSLEGGEQFF. The CDR3 nucleotides read TGCGCCAGCAGCCTGGAAGGTGGTGAGCAGTTCTTC.

This clonotype appeared a few times. V and J are TRBV29-1 and TRBJ2-3; 7 bases line up with TRBD2. The junction had 5 bases not matched to a gene; V was cut back by 2 bases and J by 0 bases. The germline gives CDR1 SQVTM, CDR2 ANQGSEA. The CDR3 spans 15 residues. CDR3: CSVEPLADSTDTQYF. The DNA for the CDR3 is TGCAGCGTTGAACCTCTAGCGGATAGCACAGATACGCAGTATTTT.

This clonotype was counted ten times or more. Its ends do not fully match the called genes, so a read error is possible. The chain links TRBV7-7 to TRBJ1-1; D call uncertain. The CDR3 loop spans 14 amino acids. Germline assignment: CDR1 SSHAT and CDR2 FNYEAQ (reference sequence). The CDR3 sequence: CASSLAEGDPEAFF. Written as DNA, the CDR3 is TGTGCTAGCAGCTTAGCCGAGGGCGACCCTGAAGCTTTCTTT.

This clonotype was seen a few times. The V and J genes are TRBV20-1 and TRBJ2-7, with 11 bases aligning to TRBD2. Germline V gene sequence: CDR1 DFQATT, CDR2 SNEGSKA (reference sequence). This CDR3 region has 20 residues. Trimming at V came to 0 bases and at J to 0 bases, leaving 16 bases not matched to a gene. The CDR3 region has the DNA TGCAGTGCTAGAGATCCCAGGGTAGCGGGAGGGCTAAGGAGCTCCTACGAGCAGTACTTC. Protein: CSARDPRVAGGLRSSYEQYF.

A few counts support this clonotype. The chain couples TRBV18 to TRBJ2-1; 8 bases agree with TRBD2. Losses at the gene ends were 2 bases for V and 10 bases for J; bases not matched to a gene: 4. The germline V gene encodes CDR1 KGHSH and CDR2 LQKENI. CDR3 length: 13 amino acids. CDR3 in amino acids: CASSPSRGREQFF. The CDR3 nucleotides are TGTGCCAGCTCACCATCGCGCGGGAGGGAGCAGTTCTTC.

This rearrangement joins TRBV20-1 to TRBJ2-3; 7 nucleotides line up with TRBD2. V gave up 3 bases and J gave up 2 bases; unmatched junction bases: 14. Germline V lookup: CDR1 DFQATT, CDR2 SNEGSKA (reference sequence). CDR3 length: 17 amino acids. The CDR3 region has the DNA TGCAGTGCTAGTGAACTAAGCGGGGTGGGGCACACAGATACGCAGTATTTT. Translating it yields CSASELSGVGHTDTQYF.

This clonotype was detected only a few times. The CDR3 protein is CASSFGASGSNEQFF. CDR3 nucleotides: TGTGCCAGCAGCTTTGGGGCTAGCGGGAGTAATGAGCAGTTCTTC. The V gene is TRBV11-2, the J gene TRBJ2-1, with 10 bases lining up with TRBD2. CDR1 SGHAT and CDR2 FQNNGV come from the germline V gene. With V trimmed by 3 bases and J by 7 bases, 6 bases remained unmatched. The CDR3 loop spans 15 amino acids.

This clonotype was seen ten or more times. The chain is built from TRBV12-3 or TRBV12-4 and TRBJ1-5; D is undetermined. The CDR3 extends over 12 amino acids. V was trimmed by 4 bases and J by 6 bases, leaving 7 bases between them. The CDR3 is CASSSPRQPQHF. CDR3 nucleotide sequence: TGTGCCAGCAGTTCTCCCCGTCAGCCCCAGCATTTT.

This clonotype was picked up a small number of times. This chain joins TRBV6-1 and TRBJ1-5; 7 nucleotides line up with TRBD1. J was trimmed by 4 bases and V by 6 bases; bases with no gene match: 3. In germline, CDR1 is MNHNS, CDR2 SASEGT. This CDR3 has 13 residues. The CDR3 protein is CASRKQGNQPQHF. DNA for the CDR3: TGTGCCAGCAGAAAACAGGGGAATCAGCCCCAGCATTTT.

This clonotype showed up many times. The CDR3 is CASSLGGERGEQYF. The CDR3, as DNA: TGTGCCAGCAGTTTGGGCGGGGAGAGGGGCGAGCAGTACTTC. The chain couples TRBV12-3 or TRBV12-4 to TRBJ2-7, with D possibly matching TRBD2 (6 bases). CDR3 size: 14 residues. The V end lost 3 bases, the J end lost 6 bases, and 15 bases lay between the germline ends.

The V call is TRBV5-5, the J call TRBJ2-1; perhaps TRBD1 as D (6 bases). Trimming pared 3 bases from V and 0 bases from J, leaving 10 bases between. The CDR3 totals 15 residues. Germline CDR1 is SGHKS and CDR2 is YYEKEE (reference sequence). In nucleotides, the CDR3 is TGTGCCAGCAGCTCACGACAGGCCTCCTACAATGAGCAGTTCTTC. Amino acids: CASSSRQASYNEQFF.

The V and J genes are TRBV7-9 and TRBJ2-5; unclear D gene. Trimming removed 5 bases at V and 2 bases at J, with 12 bases between. The CDR3 spans 14 residues. CDR1 and CDR2 (germline): SEHNR, FQNEAQ (reference sequence). The CDR3: CASSQRLVQETQYF. The CDR3 coding sequence is TGTGCCAGCAGCCAACGGCTAGTTCAAGAGACCCAGTACTTC.

This chain joins TRBV18 and TRBJ1-5; 8 bases fit TRBD1. CDR1 KGHSH and CDR2 LQKENI come from the germline V gene. Trimming cost V 5 bases and J 5 bases; bases outside gene matches: 5. This CDR3 is 14 amino acids long. This CDR3 reads CASSSTGGDQPQHF. The CDR3 DNA is TGTGCCAGCTCATCTACAGGGGGTGATCAGCCCCAGCATTTT.